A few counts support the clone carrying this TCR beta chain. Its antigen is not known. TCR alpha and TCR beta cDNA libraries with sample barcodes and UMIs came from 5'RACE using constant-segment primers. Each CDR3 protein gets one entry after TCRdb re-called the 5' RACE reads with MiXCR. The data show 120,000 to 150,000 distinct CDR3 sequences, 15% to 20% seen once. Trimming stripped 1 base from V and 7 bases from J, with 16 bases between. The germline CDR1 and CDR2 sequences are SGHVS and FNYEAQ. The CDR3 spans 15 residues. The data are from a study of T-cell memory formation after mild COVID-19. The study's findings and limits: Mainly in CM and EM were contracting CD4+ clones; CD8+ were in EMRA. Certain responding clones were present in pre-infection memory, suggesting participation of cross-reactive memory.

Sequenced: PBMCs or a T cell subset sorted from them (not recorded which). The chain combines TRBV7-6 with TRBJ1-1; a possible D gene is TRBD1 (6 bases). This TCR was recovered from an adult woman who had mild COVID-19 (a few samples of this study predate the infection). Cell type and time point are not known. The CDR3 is CASSLGSGAFGEAFF. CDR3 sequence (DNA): TGTGCCAGCAGCTTAGGTTCAGGGGCTTTCGGTGAAGCTTTCTTT.